This T cell receptor beta chain was retrieved from a study of Graves' ophthalmopathy and Graves' hyperthyroidism. Study observations and caveats: In blood appeared most of the expanded thyroid clonotypes whose frequency exceeded 0.001.

Additional autoimmune diseases, uncontrolled infections, pregnancy or lactation disqualified patients. Germline CDR1 SGDLS, CDR2 YYNGEE. The CDR3 spans 14 residues. Trimming removed 0 bases at V and 8 bases at J, with 12 bases between. A remark on this clonotype: Its matching antigen is unknown.

RNA transcripts were the source from which TCR beta CDR3 regions were amplified. Amplification began with first-round RT-PCR using HTBI primers, then second-round multiplex PCR was performed. From the multiplex PCR reads, TCRdb called clonotypes with MiXCR, one entry per CDR3 protein. The profile shows hundreds of thousands of distinct CDR3 sequences, just over 40% of them singletons. The receptor comes from an adult man with Graves' ophthalmopathy. The specimen was peripheral blood. V gene TRBV9 combines with J gene TRBJ1-3; D not resolved. CDR3: CASSVAEGGYTIYF. CDR3 bases: TGTGCCAGCAGCGTAGCGGAGGGTGGCTACACCATATATTTT.